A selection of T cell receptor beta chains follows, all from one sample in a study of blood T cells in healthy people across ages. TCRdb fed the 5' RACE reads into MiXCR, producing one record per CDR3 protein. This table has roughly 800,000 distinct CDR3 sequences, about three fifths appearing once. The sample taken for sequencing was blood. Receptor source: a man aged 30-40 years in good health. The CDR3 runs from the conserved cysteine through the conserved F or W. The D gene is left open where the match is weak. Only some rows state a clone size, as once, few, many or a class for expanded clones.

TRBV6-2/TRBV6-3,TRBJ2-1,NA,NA,TGTGCCAGCAGTTACCAGGGATCCCACAATGAGCAGTTCTTC,CASSYQGSHNEQFF
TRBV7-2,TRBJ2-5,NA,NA,TGTGCCAGCACCACGGGGGTTGGGCAAGAGACCCAGTACTTC,CASTTGVGQETQYF
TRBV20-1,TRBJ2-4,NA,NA,TGCAGTGCCCCTCATAGTTCAAAGCAGTACTTC,CSAPHSSKQYF
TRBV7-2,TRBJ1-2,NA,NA,TGTGCCAGCAGCTCTTACTCAGGCGGGGGAGCCTATGGCTACACCTTC,CASSSYSGGGAYGYTF
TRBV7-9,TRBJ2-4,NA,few,TGTGCCAGCAGCCCCGGTGGGGCGGACATTCAGTACTTC,CASSPGGADIQYF
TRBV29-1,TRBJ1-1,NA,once,TGCAGCGTTGAGGGCAGCGAAGCTTTCTTT,CSVEGSEAFF
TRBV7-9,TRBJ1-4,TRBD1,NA,TGTGCCAGCAGCCCACCGGGACAGCCTAATGAAAAACTGTTTTTT,CASSPPGQPNEKLFF
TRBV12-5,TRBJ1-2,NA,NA,TGTGTTAGTGGTTTGTGGGGGAGCTATGGCTACACCTTC,CVSGLWGSYGYTF
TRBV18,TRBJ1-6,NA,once,TGTGCCAGCTCCAACCTTGAGGCTCCTAGATATTCACCCCTCCACTTT,CASSNLEAPRYSPLHF
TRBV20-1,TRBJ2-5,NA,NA,TGCAGTGTATCTAGGGGAATGGAGACCCAGTACTTC,CSVSRGMETQYF
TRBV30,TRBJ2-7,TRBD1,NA,TGTGCCTGGTCCTTGGGACAGGGGGCCGACGAGCAGTACTTC,CAWSLGQGADEQYF
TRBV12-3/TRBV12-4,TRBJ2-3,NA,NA,TGTACCAGCAGTCATGGAAGGAGTACCGATACGCAGTATTTT,CTSSHGRSTDTQYF
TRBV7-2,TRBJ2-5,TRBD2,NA,TGTGCCAGCAGCTCCCCGGGACTAGCGGGAGAAGCCCAGTACTTC,CASSSPGLAGEAQYF
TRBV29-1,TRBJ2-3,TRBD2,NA,TGCAGGGGACCGTATAGCGGGGGGCTAACCACAGATACGCAGTATTTT,CRGPYSGGLTTDTQYF
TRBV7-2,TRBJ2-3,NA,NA,TGTGCCAGCAGCTCCAATGCGGGAGATACGCAGTATTTT,CASSSNAGDTQYF
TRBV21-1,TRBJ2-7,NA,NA,TGTGCCAGCAGCACCCAGGACAGGGAACCCCACGAGCAGTACTTC,CASSTQDREPHEQYF
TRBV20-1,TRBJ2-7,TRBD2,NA,TGCAGTGTCACGGGCGGGAGCTCCTACGAGCAGTACTTC,CSVTGGSSYEQYF
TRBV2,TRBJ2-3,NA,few,TGTGCCACTTCTCTTATAGCAGATACGCAGTATTTT,CATSLIADTQYF
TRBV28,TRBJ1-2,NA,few,TGTGCCAGCTCGACAGCATTCTATGGCTACACCTTC,CASSTAFYGYTF
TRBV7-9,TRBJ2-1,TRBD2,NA,TGTGCCAGCAGCTTAGCCCTACTAGCGGGGGGCACTCGAGTCAATGAGCAGTTCTTC,CASSLALLAGGTRVNEQFF
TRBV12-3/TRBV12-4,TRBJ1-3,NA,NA,TGTGCCAGCAGGCGAATAGGGGACTTCTCTGGAAACACCATATATTTT,CASRRIGDFSGNTIYF
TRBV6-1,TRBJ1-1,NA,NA,TGTGCCAGCAGGACCCTTGACAGGAAAGCTTTCTTT,CASRTLDRKAFF
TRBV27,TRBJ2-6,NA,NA,TGTGCCAGCAGTCCTCCGTCGAAATTTGGGGCTGGGGCCAACGTCCTGACTTTC,CASSPPSKFGAGANVLTF
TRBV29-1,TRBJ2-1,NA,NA,TGCAGCGTTGTACAGGGCTCGGTCAATGAGCAGTTCTTC,CSVVQGSVNEQFF
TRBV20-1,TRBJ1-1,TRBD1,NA,TGCAGTGCTGGAGACAGGGGGCGGCCTGAAGCTTTCTTT,CSAGDRGRPEAFF
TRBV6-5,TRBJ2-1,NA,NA,TGTGCCAGCAGTTACGGTGGGGCGGGTCAGAATGAGCAGTTCTTC,CASSYGGAGQNEQFF
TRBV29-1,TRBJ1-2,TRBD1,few,TGCAGCGTCCCTGGGACAGGGACTAACTATGGCTACACCTTC,CSVPGTGTNYGYTF
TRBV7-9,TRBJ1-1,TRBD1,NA,TGTGCCAGCAGCTTAGTACCCAGGGGGGCTGAAGCTTTCTTT,CASSLVPRGAEAFF
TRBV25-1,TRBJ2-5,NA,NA,TGTGCCAGCAGCACTACCGGGACGCTGATTGGGACCCAGTACTTC,CASSTTGTLIGTQYF
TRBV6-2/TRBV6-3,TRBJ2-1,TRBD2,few,TGTGCCAGCAGTTGGAATAGCGGGAATCTCTACAATGAGCAGTTCTTC,CASSWNSGNLYNEQFF
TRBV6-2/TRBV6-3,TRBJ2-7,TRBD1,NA,TGTGCCAGCAGTTACCCACAGGGGGAAGCATACGAGCAGTACTTC,CASSYPQGEAYEQYF
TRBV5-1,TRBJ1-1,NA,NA,TGCGCCAGCAGCTTTGAGAGAGGGAACACTGAAGCTTTCTTT,CASSFERGNTEAFF
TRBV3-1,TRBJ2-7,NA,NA,TGTGCCAGCGCCGTTAGTGTTTTGACTCTCACCTACGAGCAGTACTTC,CASAVSVLTLTYEQYF
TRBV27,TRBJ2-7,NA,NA,TGTGCCAGCAGTGTAGTAGGGACCCTCTCCTACGAGCAGTACTTC,CASSVVGTLSYEQYF
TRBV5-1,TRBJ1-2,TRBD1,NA,TGCGCCAGCAGCCCGCGGACAGGGACGGTCTCTGGCTACACCTTC,CASSPRTGTVSGYTF
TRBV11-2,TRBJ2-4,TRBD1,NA,TGTGCCAGCAGCTTTTCGACAGGGACGCGCGGCATTCAGTACTTC,CASSFSTGTRGIQYF
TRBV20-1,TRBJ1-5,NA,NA,TGCAGTGCTGAGGGCAGGTTATTTCAGCCCCAGCATTTT,CSAEGRLFQPQHF
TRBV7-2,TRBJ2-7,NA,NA,TGTGCCAGCAGCTTAGGGGCAGAGTACTACGAGCAGTACTTC,CASSLGAEYYEQYF
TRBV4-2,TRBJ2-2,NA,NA,TGTGCCAGCAGCCAAGATGAAGCAGGGTCCGGGGAGCTGTTTTTT,CASSQDEAGSGELFF
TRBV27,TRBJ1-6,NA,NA,TGTGCCAGCACACAGGGTGTTTATAATTCACCCCTCCACTTT,CASTQGVYNSPLHF
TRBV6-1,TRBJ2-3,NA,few,TGTGCCAGCGCCCTCGCGGAGGAGGGCACAGATACGCAGTATTTT,CASALAEEGTDTQYF
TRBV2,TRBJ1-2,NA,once,TGTGCCAGCAGCCTCCCCAGGGGTGTAAAGGGCTACACCTTC,CASSLPRGVKGYTF
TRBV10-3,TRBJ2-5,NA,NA,TGTGCCATCAGTTCGAACAAGCAAGAGACCCAGTACTTC,CAISSNKQETQYF
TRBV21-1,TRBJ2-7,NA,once,TGTGCCAGCAGCAAAACTTCAACGATTCGGTCCGGAACAGGGGATTGGTCCTACGAGCAGTACTTC,CASSKTSTIRSGTGDWSYEQYF
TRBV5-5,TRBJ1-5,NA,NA,TGTGCCAGCAGCTTGGAAATGACACTAAGGAATCAGCCCCAGCATTTT,CASSLEMTLRNQPQHF
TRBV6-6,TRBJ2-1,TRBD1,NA,TGTGCCAGCAGTTACCCGGACAGGGGAATCGATGAGCAGTTCTTC,CASSYPDRGIDEQFF
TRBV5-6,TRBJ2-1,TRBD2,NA,TGTGCCAGCAGAAAAATCACCGGGACTAGGGTGTTGGAGCAGTTCTTC,CASRKITGTRVLEQFF
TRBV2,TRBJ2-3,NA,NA,TGTGCCAGCAGGTCACAAATGGGAGATACGCAGTATTTT,CASRSQMGDTQYF
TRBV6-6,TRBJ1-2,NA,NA,TGTGCCAGCAGTTTACAAGACGAAGGACCCTATGGCTACACCTTC,CASSLQDEGPYGYTF
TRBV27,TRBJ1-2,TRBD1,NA,TGTGCCAGCAGCACAGGGGGATGGAATGGCTACACCTTC,CASSTGGWNGYTF
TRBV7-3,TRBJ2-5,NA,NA,TGTGCCAGCAGCCTCACCCGGGACTCTGAGACCCAGTACTTC,CASSLTRDSETQYF